This TCR beta chain was captured in a study of T cells in Graves' hyperthyroidism and ophthalmopathy. Study-wide results and limits: Ophthalmopathy and stable hyperthyroidism were separated by a 13 V-J model.

Per germline, CDR1 SGDLS and CDR2 YYNGEE. This CDR3 is 14 amino acids long. V was trimmed by 4 bases and J by 4 bases, leaving 14 bases between them. RNA transcripts provided the source from which TCR beta CDR3 regions were amplified. Carried out on the TCR CDR3, a first-round RT-PCR used the HTBI primer set. TCRdb redid the calling of the multiplex PCR reads with MiXCR, one entry per CDR3 protein. In the table there are about 640,000 distinct CDR3 sequences, 45% of which are singletons. This clonotype came up a few times. The antigen is undetermined. The origin of this receptor is an adult man with Graves' disease, either hyperthyroidism or ophthalmopathy (not recorded which). The chain is built from TRBV9 and TRBJ1-1, with D possibly TRBD1 on 5 matching bases. Sequenced sample: peripheral blood or thyroid tissue (not recorded which). The CDR3 DNA is TGTGCCAGCAGCCAATCCGGAAGGGGCACTGAAGCTTTCTTT. Translation gives CASSQSGRGTEAFF.